This TCR beta chain was sequenced in a study of blood T cell repertoires in COVID-19. Study-wide context: Collection of acute and convalescent COVID-19 samples took place in the United States, Italy and Spain.

Original processing notes: The authors estimated nucleated cell counts from reference gene primer amplification. Sequencing was performed with immunoSEQ multiplex PCR; in TCRdb, only in-frame clones are kept and a portion is missing. The V and J calls and clone size come from that table; D and trimming were worked out from the DNA. The sample yields 300,000 to 350,000 clones, more than 70% seen once. With 7 bases removed from V and 5 bases from J, the gap between germline ends came to 11 bases. The CDR3 spans 12 residues. Germline V CDR1 and CDR2: MDHEN, SYDVKM. The Seattle site enrolled patients during active infection and followed them longitudinally.

The sample comprised peripheral blood. The chain is built from TRBV28 and TRBJ2-5; a possible D gene is TRBD2 (5 bases). This clonotype was sampled from a woman between 55 and 75 years old with COVID-19, enrolled during active disease. The DNA for the CDR3 is TGTGCCAGCACCTCGGGGTGGGAGACCCAGTACTTC. Protein sequence: CASTSGWETQYF.